Below, 24 T cell receptor beta chains from the same sample are listed, as sequenced in a study of Ad26.COV2.S vaccination and SARS-CoV-2 variants. Clones were read by immunoSEQ multiplex PCR, and TCRdb kept only the in-frame ones, dropping some. The sample records more than 350,000 clones, 75% to 95% being singletons. The treatment: around 19 received Ad26.COV2.S at low or high dose, single or two shots; about 5 received placebo; per-sample allocation not given. The investigators took samples on day 63 after the first vaccine or placebo injection. This material consisted of peripheral blood, taken in a trial of Ad26.COV2.S vaccine versus placebo. The receptors shown here come from a person aged 18-65 years who received the Ad26.COV2.S COVID-19 vaccine or a placebo.

The J gene is TRBJ2-7, the V gene TRBV29-1; TRBD1 matches at 8 bases. CDR3 length equals 13 residues. The ends lost 8 bases at V and 3 bases at J; junction bases unmatched: 9. CDR1 is SQVTM, CDR2 ANQGSEA, per germline. CDR3 region: CSTSQGANYEQYF. CDR3 sequence (DNA): TGCAGCACCTCGCAGGGGGCAAACTACGAGCAGTACTTC.

This chain uses TRBV5-1 with TRBJ2-7; 15 bases fit TRBD2. Germline assignment: CDR1 SGHRS and CDR2 YFSETQ. The V and J ends lost 0 bases and 0 bases, in that order; junction bases with no gene match: 13. The CDR3 runs 21 residues. CDR3: CASSLGWGLAGGEGGSYEQYF. The CDR3 region has the DNA TGCGCCAGCAGCTTGGGCTGGGGACTAGCGGGAGGAGAGGGGGGCTCCTACGAGCAGTACTTC.

The rearrangement joins TRBV5-4 to TRBJ2-6; a weak D match, TRBD2 (5 bases). Germline CDR1 reads SGHNT; CDR2 reads YYREEE (reference sequence). CDR3 size: 15 residues. Trimming took off 3 bases at V and 2 bases at J, with 9 bases between the two ends. The CDR3 DNA follows: TGTGCCAGCAGCTCAGGAGGCACTGGGGCCAACGTCCTGACTTTC. This translates into CASSSGGTGANVLTF.

This clone was seen just once. The rearrangement uses TRBV7-2 and TRBJ1-2, with TRBD1 identical over 7 bases. The CDR3 loop spans 15 amino acids. V shed 6 bases and J 5 bases; nucleotides not matched to a gene: 12. Germline V gene data show CDR1 as SGHTA and CDR2 as FQGNSA. The CDR3 here is CASRPTGDIWYGYTF. DNA of the CDR3: TGTGCCAGCAGACCTACAGGGGATATATGGTATGGCTACACCTTC.

The genes are TRBV7-2 and TRBJ2-5; no definite D call. Per the germline V gene, CDR1 is SGHTA and CDR2 is FQGNSA. The germline V and J ends were trimmed by 1 base and 6 bases, with 12 bases remaining between them. This CDR3 region has 14 residues. CDR3 bases: TGTGCCAGCAGCTTAGACGGTTATTGGCAGACCCAGTACTTC. Translating gives CASSLDGYWQTQYF.

The count of this clone is one. The J gene is TRBJ1-1, the V gene TRBV19; 8 nucleotides agree with TRBD1. J gave up 1 base and V 5 bases, and 6 bases lay outside the gene matches. This CDR3 is built from 15 residues. Germline lookup yields CDR1 LNHDA and CDR2 SQIVND (reference sequence). CDR3 DNA: TGTGCCAGTAGTGTCACAGGGGGACAGAACACTGAAGCTTTCTTT. This gives the protein CASSVTGGQNTEAFF.

The gene calls are TRBV19 and TRBJ1-2, with a weak D call TRBD1 (6 bases). The germline V gene has CDR1 LNHDA and CDR2 SQIVND (reference sequence). V was cut by 4 bases and J by 0 bases, with 9 bases left in between. The CDR3 consists of 14 residues. In DNA, the CDR3 is TGTGCCAGTAGTACAGGGGACTCTAACTATGGCTACACCTTC. Its translation: CASSTGDSNYGYTF.

This chain joins TRBV2 and TRBJ1-2, with 8 bases identical to TRBD1. After removal of 6 bases from V and 8 bases from J, the junction contained 8 bases not matched to a gene. This CDR3 contains 13 residues. Germline assignment: CDR1 SNHLY and CDR2 FYNNEI. CDR3 DNA: TGTGCCAGCAGCCGGCAGGGGGCGGAGGGCTACACCTTC. Amino acid sequence: CASSRQGAEGYTF.

This clone was picked up one time. The V and J genes are TRBV2 and TRBJ2-3, with 7 bases lining up with TRBD1. Germline trimming cut 4 bases from V and 0 bases from J; bases unmatched to any gene: 10. This CDR3 is 17 amino acids long. CDR1 and CDR2 from the germline V gene are SNHLY and FYNNEI. The CDR3 bases are TGTGCCAGCAGTGGTGAGGGACAGTTAGACAGCACAGATACGCAGTATTTT. Amino acids: CASSGEGQLDSTDTQYF.

This clone was seen once. Other DNA sequences in the same sample also yield this CDR3. The chain uses TRBV18 and TRBJ1-2; 7 bases line up with TRBD1. Germline CDR1 reads KGHSH; CDR2 reads LQKENI. The ends lost 3 bases at V and 5 bases at J; junction bases unmatched: 3. The CDR3 has 13 amino acids. CDR3 amino acids: CASSPDRDYGYTF. Written as DNA, the CDR3 is TGTGCCAGCTCACCCGACAGGGATTATGGCTACACCTTC.

This sequence joins TRBV11-2 and TRBJ1-1; D remains ambiguous. CDR3 size: 14 residues. V lost 1 base to trimming and J lost 5 bases, with 11 bases between them. Germline V gives CDR1 SGHAT, CDR2 FQNNGV. The DNA for the CDR3 is TGTGCCAGCAGCTTAGTAAGCCCCGGGACTGAAGCTTTCTTT. Amino acids: CASSLVSPGTEAFF.

This clone came up a few times. The V gene is TRBV5-4, the J gene TRBJ1-6; D is ambiguous. The germline gives CDR1 SGHNT, CDR2 YYREEE (reference sequence). Between the trimmed V and J ends, which lost 7 bases and 10 bases, there was a span of 12 bases. There are 12 residues in the CDR3. The CDR3 DNA follows: TGTGCCAGCTCCCCCACCGGATCACCCCTCCACTTT. Its translation is CASSPTGSPLHF.

The chain recombines TRBV19 with TRBJ2-2; 8 bases agree with TRBD2. There are 15 residues in the CDR3. CDR1 and CDR2 (germline): LNHDA, SQIVND (reference sequence). V was clipped by 4 bases and J by 2 bases; unmatched bases: 3. The DNA for the CDR3 is TGTGCCAGTAGTAAGGGACTAGACAACACCGGGGAGCTGTTTTTT. Encoded protein: CASSKGLDNTGELFF.

This chain connects TRBV5-4 to TRBJ2-3; TRBD2 aligns across 15 bases. V lost 0 bases to trimming and J lost 1 base; unmatched junction nucleotides: 9. The CDR3 covers 20 residues. CDR1 and CDR2 from the germline V gene are SGHNT and YYREEE (reference sequence). CDR3 loop: CASSLVVGTSGRHGTDTQYF. CDR3 coding DNA: TGTGCCAGCAGCTTGGTGGTAGGGACTAGCGGGAGGCACGGCACAGATACGCAGTATTTT.

The genes are TRBV5-1 and TRBJ2-7; 9 bases line up with TRBD2. With V trimmed by 0 bases and J by 5 bases, 6 bases remained unmatched. From germline, CDR1 is SGHRS and CDR2 YFSETQ. The CDR3 is 15 residues long. The CDR3 DNA reads as TGCGCCAGCAGCTTGGTAGCGGGAGAGTTAAACGAGCAGTACTTC. Encoded protein: CASSLVAGELNEQYF.

The rearrangement joins TRBV3-1 (or the pseudogene TRBV3-2) to TRBJ2-1; unclear D gene. V gave up 0 bases and J gave up 10 bases, with 7 bases separating them. CDR3 size: 12 residues. The germline V gene has CDR1 LGHDT and CDR2 YNNKEL (reference sequence). The CDR3 loop is CASSQEEGEQFF. The CDR3 nucleotides read TGTGCCAGCAGCCAAGAGGAAGGCGAGCAGTTCTTC.

This chain links TRBV2 with TRBJ2-5, with D unclear. The CDR3 consists of 11 residues. Germline lookup yields CDR1 SNHLY and CDR2 FYNNEI. V lost 3 bases and J lost 5, with 4 bases in between. CDR3 DNA sequence: TGTGCCAGCAGTGATTACGAGACCCAGTACTTC. It codes for CASSDYETQYF.

CDR3 DNA: TGTGCCACCAGAAGCCCGGGGGATACGCAGTATTTT. This sequence encodes CATRSPGDTQYF. This chain joins TRBV24-1 and TRBJ2-3, with D possibly matching TRBD2 (5 bases). V lost 7 bases to trimming and J lost 6 bases, with 10 bases between them. This CDR3 spans 12 amino acids. Per the germline V gene, CDR1 is KGHDR and CDR2 is SFDVKD.

This clone was counted only a few times. The CDR3 DNA sequence: TGCAGTGCTAGAGGACAGGGGGCGGCTTTCTTT. Its protein is CSARGQGAAFF. The chain uses TRBV20-1 and TRBJ1-1, with TRBD1 identical over 10 bases. The germline V gene encodes CDR1 DFQATT and CDR2 SNEGSKA (reference sequence). V lost 1 base, J lost 11 bases, and 1 base stayed unmatched. The CDR3 totals 11 residues.

The V and J genes are TRBV27 and TRBJ2-1, with D unclear. The CDR3 extends over 13 amino acids. Trimming left V 3 bases short and J 8 bases short, with 11 bases between. Per germline, CDR1 MNHEY and CDR2 SMNVEV (reference sequence). DNA of the CDR3: TGTGCCAGCAGTTTGAACCATCTCTATGAGCAGTTCTTC. Encoded protein: CASSLNHLYEQFF.

The table lists this clone with a count of one. The chain combines TRBV27 with TRBJ1-2, with 7 bases matching TRBD1. Germline V lookup: CDR1 MNHEY, CDR2 SMNVEV (reference sequence). The CDR3 length is 15 residues. Trimming cost V 2 bases and J 4 bases; bases outside gene matches: 7. The CDR3 reads CASSLRATGLYGYTF. The DNA of the CDR3 is TGTGCCAGCAGTTTACGGGCGACAGGGCTCTATGGCTACACCTTC.

The V gene is TRBV11-2, the J gene TRBJ2-3, with D perhaps matching TRBD1 (6 bases). Germline V gene lookup returns CDR1 SGHAT and CDR2 FQNNGV. The CDR3 is 15 amino acids. V was pared by 5 bases and J by 2 bases, with 14 bases between. Here the CDR3 DNA reads TGTGCCAGCAGCCATTGGACAGAGACCACAGATACGCAGTATTTT. Protein sequence: CASSHWTETTDTQYF.

In the case of this clone: A read error may account for a junction end that differs from germline. CDR3 nucleotide sequence: TGTGCCACGGGGGCCGGGACTACCTCCTCCAATGAGCAGTTCTTC. Translation: CATGAGTTSSNEQFF. This chain uses TRBV15 with TRBJ2-1; TRBD2 might be the D (7 bases). CDR3 length: 15 amino acids. Germline V gene sequence: CDR1 LNHNV, CDR2 YYDKDF (reference sequence).

V and J are TRBV3-1 (or the pseudogene TRBV3-2) and TRBJ2-1, with TRBD2 as a possible D gene (5 bases). With 1 base removed from V and 6 bases from J, the gap between germline ends came to 16 bases. The germline V gene encodes CDR1 LGHDT and CDR2 YNNKEL (reference sequence). The CDR3 extends over 16 amino acids. In DNA, the CDR3 is TGTGCCAGCAGCCAAGCCTCGCGGGCCTTGGGCAATGAGCAGTTCTTC. This sequence encodes CASSQASRALGNEQFF.